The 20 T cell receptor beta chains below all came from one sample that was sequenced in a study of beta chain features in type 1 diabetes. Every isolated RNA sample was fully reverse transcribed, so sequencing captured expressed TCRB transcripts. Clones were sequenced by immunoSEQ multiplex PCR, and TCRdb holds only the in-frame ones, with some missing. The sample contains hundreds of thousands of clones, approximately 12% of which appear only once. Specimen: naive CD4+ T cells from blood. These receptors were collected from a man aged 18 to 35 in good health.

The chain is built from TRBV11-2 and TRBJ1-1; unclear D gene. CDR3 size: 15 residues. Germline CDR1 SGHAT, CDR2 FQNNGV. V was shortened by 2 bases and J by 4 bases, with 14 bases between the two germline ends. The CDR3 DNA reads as TGTGCCAGCAGCTTATTGGGGTGGGGAGGCACTGAAGCTTTCTTT. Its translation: CASSLLGWGGTEAFF.

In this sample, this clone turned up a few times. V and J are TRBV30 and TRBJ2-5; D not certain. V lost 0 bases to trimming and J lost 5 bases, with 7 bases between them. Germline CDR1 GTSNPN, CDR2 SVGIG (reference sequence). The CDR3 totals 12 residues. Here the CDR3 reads CAWSVNSETQYF. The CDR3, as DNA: TGTGCCTGGAGTGTAAACTCGGAGACCCAGTACTTC.

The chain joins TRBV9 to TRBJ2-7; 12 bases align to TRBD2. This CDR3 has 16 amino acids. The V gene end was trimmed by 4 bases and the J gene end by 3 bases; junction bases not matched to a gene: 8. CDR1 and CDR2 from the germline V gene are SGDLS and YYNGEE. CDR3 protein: CASSPPTSGSFYEQYF. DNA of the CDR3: TGTGCCAGCAGCCCCCCGACTAGCGGGAGTTTCTACGAGCAGTACTTC.

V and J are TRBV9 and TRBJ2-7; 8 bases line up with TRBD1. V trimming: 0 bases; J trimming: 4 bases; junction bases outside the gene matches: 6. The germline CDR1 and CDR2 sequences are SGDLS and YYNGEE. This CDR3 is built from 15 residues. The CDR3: CASSVGGQGSYEQYF. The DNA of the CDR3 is TGTGCCAGCAGCGTAGGCGGACAGGGATCTTACGAGCAGTACTTC.

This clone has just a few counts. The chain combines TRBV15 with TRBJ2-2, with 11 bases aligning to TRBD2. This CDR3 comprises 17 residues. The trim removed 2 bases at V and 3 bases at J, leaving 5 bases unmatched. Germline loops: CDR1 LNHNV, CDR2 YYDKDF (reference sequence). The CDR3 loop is CATSRKTSGKHTGELFF. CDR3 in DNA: TGTGCCACCAGCAGAAAGACTAGCGGGAAGCACACCGGGGAGCTGTTTTTT. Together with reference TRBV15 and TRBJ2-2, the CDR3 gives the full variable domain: DAMVIQNPRYQVTQFGKPVTLSCSQTLNHNVMYWYQQKSSQAPKLLFHYYDKDFNNEADTPDNFQSRRPNTSFCFLDIRSPGLGDTAMYLCATSRKTSGKHTGELFFGEGSRLTVL.

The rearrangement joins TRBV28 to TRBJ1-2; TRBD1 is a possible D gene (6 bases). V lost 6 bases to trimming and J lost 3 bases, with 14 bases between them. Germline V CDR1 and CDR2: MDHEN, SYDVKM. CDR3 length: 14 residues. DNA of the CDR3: TGTGCCAGCAGCTACGAACAGGGATACTATGGCTACACCTTC. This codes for CASSYEQGYYGYTF.

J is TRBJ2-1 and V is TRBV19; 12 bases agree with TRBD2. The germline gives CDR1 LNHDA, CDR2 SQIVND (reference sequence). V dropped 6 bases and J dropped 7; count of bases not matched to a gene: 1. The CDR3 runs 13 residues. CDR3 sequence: CASRTSGGNEQFF. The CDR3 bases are TGTGCCAGTAGGACTAGCGGGGGAAATGAGCAGTTCTTC.

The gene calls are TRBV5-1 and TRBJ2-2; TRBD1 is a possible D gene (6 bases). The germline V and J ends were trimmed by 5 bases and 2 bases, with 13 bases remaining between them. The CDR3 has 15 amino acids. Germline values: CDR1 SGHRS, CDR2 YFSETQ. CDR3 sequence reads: CASRHRDTNTGELFF. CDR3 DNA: TGCGCCAGCAGACACCGGGACACCAACACCGGGGAGCTGTTTTTT.

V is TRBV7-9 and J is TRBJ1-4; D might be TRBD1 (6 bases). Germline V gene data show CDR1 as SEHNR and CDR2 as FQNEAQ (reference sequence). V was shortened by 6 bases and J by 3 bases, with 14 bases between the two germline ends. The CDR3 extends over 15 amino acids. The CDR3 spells CASRLLGGPNEKLFF. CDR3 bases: TGTGCCAGCAGATTACTCGGGGGGCCTAATGAAAAACTGTTTTTT.

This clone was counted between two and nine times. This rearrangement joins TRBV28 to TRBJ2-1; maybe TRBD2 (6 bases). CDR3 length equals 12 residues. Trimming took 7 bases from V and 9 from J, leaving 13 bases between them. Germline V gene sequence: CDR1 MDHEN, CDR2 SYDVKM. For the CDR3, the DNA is TGTGCCAGCACTCTAGACGGGGGTGAGCAGTTCTTC. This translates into CASTLDGGEQFF.

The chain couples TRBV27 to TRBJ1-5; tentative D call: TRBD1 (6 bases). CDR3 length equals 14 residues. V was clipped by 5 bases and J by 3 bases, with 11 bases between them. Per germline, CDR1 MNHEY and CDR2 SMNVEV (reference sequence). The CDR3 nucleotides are TGTGCCAGCAGTGGCGGACAGATCAATCAGCCCCAGCATTTT. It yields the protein CASSGGQINQPQHF.

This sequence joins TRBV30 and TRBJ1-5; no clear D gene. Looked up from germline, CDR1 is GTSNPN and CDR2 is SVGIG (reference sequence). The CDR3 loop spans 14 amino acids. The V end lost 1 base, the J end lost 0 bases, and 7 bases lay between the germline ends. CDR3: CAWSDYYSNQPQHF. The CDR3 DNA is TGTGCCTGGAGTGACTATTATAGCAATCAGCCCCAGCATTTT.

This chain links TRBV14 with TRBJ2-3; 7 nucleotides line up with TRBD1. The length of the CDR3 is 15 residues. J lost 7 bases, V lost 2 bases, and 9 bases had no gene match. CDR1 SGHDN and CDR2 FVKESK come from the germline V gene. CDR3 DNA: TGTGCCAGCAGCCAAACTCCGGGACAGAGATATACGCAGTATTTT. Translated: CASSQTPGQRYTQYF.

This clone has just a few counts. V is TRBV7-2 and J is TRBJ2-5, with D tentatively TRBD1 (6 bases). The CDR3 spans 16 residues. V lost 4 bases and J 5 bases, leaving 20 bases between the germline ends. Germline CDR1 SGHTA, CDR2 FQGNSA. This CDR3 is CASSSGQSPFRETQYF. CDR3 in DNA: TGTGCCAGCAGCTCCGGACAGAGCCCGTTCAGGGAGACCCAGTACTTC.

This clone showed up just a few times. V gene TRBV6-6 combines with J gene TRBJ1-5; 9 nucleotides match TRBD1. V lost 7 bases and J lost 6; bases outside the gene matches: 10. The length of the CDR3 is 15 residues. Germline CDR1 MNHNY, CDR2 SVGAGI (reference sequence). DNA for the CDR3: TGTGCCAGCACCACCTCACGGGACAGGGTTCAGCCCCAGCATTTT. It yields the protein CASTTSRDRVQPQHF.

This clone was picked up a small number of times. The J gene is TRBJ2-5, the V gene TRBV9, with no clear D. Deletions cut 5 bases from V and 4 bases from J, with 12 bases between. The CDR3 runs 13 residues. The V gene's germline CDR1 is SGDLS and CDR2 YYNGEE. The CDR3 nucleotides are TGTGCCAGCAGTCTTCTCCTAGGAGAGACCCAGTACTTC. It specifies CASSLLLGETQYF.

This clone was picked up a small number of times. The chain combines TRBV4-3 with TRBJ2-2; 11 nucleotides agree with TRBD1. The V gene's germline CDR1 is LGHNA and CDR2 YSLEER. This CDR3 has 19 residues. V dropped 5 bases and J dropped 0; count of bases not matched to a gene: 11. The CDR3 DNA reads TGCGCCAGCAGCAAAAGCCTTTGGACAGGGGGCGCGAACACCGGGGAGCTGTTTTTT. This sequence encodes CASSKSLWTGGANTGELFF.

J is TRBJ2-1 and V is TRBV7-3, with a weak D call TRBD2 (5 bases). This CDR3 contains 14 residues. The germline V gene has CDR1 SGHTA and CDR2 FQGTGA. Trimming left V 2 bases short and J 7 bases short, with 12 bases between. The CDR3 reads CASSLGLAVNEQFF. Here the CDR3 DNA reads TGTGCCAGCAGCTTAGGACTGGCTGTAAATGAGCAGTTCTTC. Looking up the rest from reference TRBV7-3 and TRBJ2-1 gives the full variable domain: GAGVSQTPSNKVTEKGKYVELRCDPISGHTALYWYRQSLGQGPEFLIYFQGTGAADDSGLPNDRFFAVRPEGSVSTLKIQRTERGDSAVYLCASSLGLAVNEQFFGPGTRLTVL.

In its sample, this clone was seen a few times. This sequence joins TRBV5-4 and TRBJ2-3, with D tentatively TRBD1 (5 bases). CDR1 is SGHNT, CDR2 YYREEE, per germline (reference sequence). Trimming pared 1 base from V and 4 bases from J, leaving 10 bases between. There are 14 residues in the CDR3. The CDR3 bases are TGTGCCAGCAGCTTGTTGGGGCTGGCAGATACGCAGTATTTT. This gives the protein CASSLLGLADTQYF. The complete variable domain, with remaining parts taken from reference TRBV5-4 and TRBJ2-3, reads ETGVTQSPTHLIKTRGQQVTLRCSSQSGHNTVSWYQQALGQGPQFIFQYYREEENGRGNFPPRFSGLQFPNYSSELNVNALELDDSALYLCASSLLGLADTQYFGPGTRLTVL.

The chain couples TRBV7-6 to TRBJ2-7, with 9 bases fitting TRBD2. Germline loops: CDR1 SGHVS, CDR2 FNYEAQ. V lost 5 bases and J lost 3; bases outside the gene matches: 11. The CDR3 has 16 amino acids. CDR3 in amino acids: CASSPEGAGGIYEQYF. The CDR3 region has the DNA TGTGCCAGCAGCCCCGAGGGCGCGGGAGGGATCTACGAGCAGTACTTC.